The T cell receptor (beta chain) described here comes from a study of PD-1 blockade in classical Hodgkin lymphoma. Study results and limitations: Factors driving the repertoire differences, possibly disease activity or prior therapy, remain undefined. CD4+ TCR diversity rose significantly by C4D1, and CD8+ TCR diversity did not.

Generated by immunoSEQ multiplex PCR, the TCRdb table keeps only in-frame clones and is missing some. The profile shows 12,000 or so clones, roughly 85% of them singletons. As for time point: cycle 4 day 1 (C4D1), after six to seven weeks of nivolumab. With no exception, relapse followed autologous stem cell transplantation in all patients, and brentuximab vedotin exposure varied. Applied to thawed PBMCs, magnetic negative selection was the method used to isolate CD8+ T cells. Best outcomes ranged across complete response, partial response and progressive disease. Intravenous nivolumab at 3 mg/kg was given to patients every 2 weeks. Germline-derived CDR1 and CDR2 are MGHRA and YSYEKL. This CDR3 contains 16 residues. The V end lost 0 bases, the J end lost 2 bases, and 11 bases lay between the germline ends. In the case of this clone: Its antigen remains unknown.

The sequence came from a human donor with classical Hodgkin lymphoma. The donor label of this sample is uncertain. The sequences come from CD8+ T cells from blood, collected before the fourth cycle of nivolumab. This sequence joins TRBV4-1 and TRBJ2-1, with D perhaps matching TRBD1 (6 bases). This chain's CDR3 is CASSQDWGPTYNEQFF. In DNA, the CDR3 is TGCGCCAGCAGCCAAGATTGGGGGCCCACCTACAATGAGCAGTTCTTC.